The 13 T cell receptor beta chains below were found in one sample sequenced in a study of T-cell reconstitution after alpha-beta-depleted transplantation in children (dated by TCRdb to the mid-2010s). This specimen's treatment or condition label, interpreted: allogeneic hematopoietic cell transplantation with graft depleted of TCRalphabeta T cells and CD19 B cells. The library was generated by PCR. These reads were obtained on an Illumina HiSeq 2500. TCR library preparation used molecular barcoding, with unique molecular identifiers applied to normalize quantification of the TCRbeta repertoire. TCRdb reworked the public reads: Q25 trimming with fastp, MiXCR clone assembly, productive beta chains retained. Every entry covers one CDR3 protein and lists the most common genes and DNA from its rows. The sample table lists 700,000 to 850,000 distinct CDR3 sequences, about 16% of them with a count of one. Of the sample, just under 5% is held by the ten largest clones.

This specimen consisted of PBMCs, mostly from graft donor cells, obtained 360 days after TCRalphabeta/CD19-depleted stem cell transplant. These receptor sequences come from a male patient younger than 18 who had a stem cell transplant for acute lymphoblastic leukemia, so the T cells may come from the graft donor.

This rearrangement joins TRBV20-1 to TRBJ2-5; no firm D call. The CDR3 runs to 13 residues. V was shortened by 3 bases and J by 5 bases, with 13 bases between the two germline ends. Germline loops: CDR1 DFQATT, CDR2 SNEGSKA (reference sequence). CDR3 residues: CSASRQPGETQYF. The CDR3 nucleotides are TGCAGTGCTAGTCGGCAGCCTGGGGAGACCCAGTACTTC.

Comments on this clonotype: It may be a read error: a sequence one base away is much more abundant. The gene calls are TRBV24-1 and TRBJ2-1; 13 positions agree with TRBD2. The CDR3 is made up of 14 amino acids. CDR1 and CDR2 (germline): KGHDR, SFDVKD. In DNA, the CDR3 is TGTGTCACCGGGACTAGCGGGATAGGGGATGAGCAGTTCTTC. It encodes CVTGTSGIGDEQFF.

This clonotype has only a few counts. CDR3 loop: CASRDRGHGNQPQHF. CDR3 DNA sequence: TGTGCCAGCCGGGACAGGGGGCACGGCAATCAGCCCCAGCATTTT. The chain carries TRBV6-5 and TRBJ1-5; 12 nucleotides match TRBD1. J was trimmed by 2 bases and V by 8 bases; bases with no gene match: 4. Germline V lookup: CDR1 MNHEY, CDR2 SVGAGI. CDR3 length: 15 residues.

This clonotype came up many times. This chain uses TRBV25-1 with TRBJ2-3; TRBD1 matches at 9 bases. Trimming cost V 6 bases and J 3 bases; bases outside gene matches: 4. Looked up from germline, CDR1 is MGHDK and CDR2 is SYGVNS. The CDR3 extends over 14 amino acids. The CDR3 sequence: CASRGQGPTDTQYF. For the CDR3, the DNA is TGTGCCAGCAGGGGACAGGGACCAACAGATACGCAGTATTTT.

A few counts support this clonotype. V gene TRBV7-6 combines with J gene TRBJ2-3; possibly TRBD1 for D (6 bases). Trimming cost V 3 bases and J 4 bases, with 20 bases left between them. From germline, CDR1 is SGHVS and CDR2 FNYEAQ. This CDR3 contains 17 residues. CDR3 amino acids: CASSLYTGQGSADTQYF. In DNA form, the CDR3 reads TGTGCCAGCAGCTTGTATACAGGGCAGGGTAGTGCAGATACGCAGTATTTT.

Comments on this clonotype: A much larger clone lies a single base off, so this may be a read error. This chain's CDR3 is CASNLNLVAETQYF. The CDR3 DNA sequence: TGTGCCAGCAACTTAAATTTAGTGGCGGAGACCCAGTACTTC. This sequence joins TRBV7-9 and TRBJ2-5; no definite D call. Per the germline V gene, CDR1 is SEHNR and CDR2 is FQNEAQ (reference sequence). This CDR3 region has 14 residues.

Comments on this clonotype: One end of the junction does not line up with germline, which may come from a read error. The chain is built from TRBV3-1 and TRBJ2-3; D call uncertain. The CDR3 runs to 13 residues. CDR1 LGHDT and CDR2 YNNKEL come from the germline V gene (reference sequence). CDR3 sequence (DNA): TGTGCCAGCGGCCAAGATCCGCCAGATACGCAGTATTTT. Translated, it gives CASGQDPPDTQYF.

V is TRBV7-9 and J is TRBJ2-7; weak D call: TRBD1 (5 bases). Germline V gene sequence: CDR1 SEHNR, CDR2 FQNEAQ (reference sequence). The CDR3 totals 15 residues. V dropped 2 bases and J dropped 0 bases, with 11 bases sitting between them. CDR3 in DNA: TGTGCCAGCAGCTTATCTCCAGGGTCCTCCTACGAGCAGTACTTC. Amino acids: CASSLSPGSSYEQYF. Variable domain in full (rest from reference TRBV7-9 and TRBJ2-7): DTGVSQNPRHKITKRGQNVTFRCDPISEHNRLYWYRQTLGQGPEFLTYFQNEAQLEKSRLLSDRFSAERPKGSFSTLEIQRTEQGDSAMYLCASSLSPGSSYEQYFGPGTRLTVT.

The count of this clonotype is one. The chain couples TRBV7-9 to TRBJ2-1, with D tentatively TRBD2 (6 bases). The germline gives CDR1 SEHNR, CDR2 FQNEAQ (reference sequence). Trimming shortened V by 5 bases and J by 9 bases, and 17 bases separated the two germline ends. This CDR3 comprises 14 residues. Here the CDR3 reads CASSPRLGVGEQFF. The DNA for the CDR3 is TGTGCCAGCAGCCCGCGACTAGGAGTGGGTGAGCAGTTCTTC.

This clonotype was recorded at least ten times. The chain joins TRBV14 to TRBJ2-1; 8 bases align to TRBD2. CDR3 length: 15 amino acids. V gave up 5 bases and J gave up 2 bases; unmatched junction bases: 5. CDR1 and CDR2 (germline): SGHDN, FVKESK. CDR3 amino acids: CASSLLAATYNEQFF. The CDR3 DNA follows: TGTGCCAGCAGCTTACTAGCGGCCACCTACAATGAGCAGTTCTTC.

This clonotype was seen ten or more times. This rearrangement joins TRBV6-5 to TRBJ2-1, with 11 positions matching TRBD2. This CDR3 spans 15 amino acids. Germline V CDR1 and CDR2: MNHEY, SVGAGI. V gave up 2 bases and J gave up 4 bases; unmatched junction bases: 1. The CDR3 is CASSYGTSGYNEQFF. As DNA, the CDR3 is TGTGCCAGCAGTTACGGGACTAGCGGATACAATGAGCAGTTCTTC.

This clonotype was recorded a few times. The rearrangement uses TRBV5-1 and TRBJ2-1, with D perhaps TRBD1 (5 bases). The CDR3 is 14 amino acids. Germline values: CDR1 SGHRS, CDR2 YFSETQ. V lost 6 bases, J lost 0 bases, and 10 bases lay in between. CDR3 sequence: CASKGPGSYNEQFF. CDR3 nucleotide sequence: TGCGCCAGCAAGGGGCCGGGCTCCTACAATGAGCAGTTCTTC.

This clonotype has a handful of counts. V and J are TRBV20-1 and TRBJ2-7; TRBD1 matches 10 bases. This CDR3 contains 16 residues. Looked up from germline, CDR1 is DFQATT and CDR2 is SNEGSKA (reference sequence). V lost 0 bases to trimming and J lost 5 bases; unmatched junction nucleotides: 10. The CDR3 sequence: CSARDPLRDRGHEQYF. In DNA, the CDR3 is TGCAGTGCTAGAGATCCTCTACGGGACAGGGGCCACGAGCAGTACTTC.